What follows are 31 T cell receptor beta chains derived from one specimen sequenced in a study of control samples from healthy donors and cancer patients. Libraries were prepared by immunoSEQ multiplex PCR; TCRdb keeps only in-frame clonotypes and omits some of them. The sample lists about 75,000 clones; approximately 84% were seen once. Sequencing was carried out using blood. The receptors originated from a man aged 50 to 59 in good health.

This clone was counted only a few times. This sequence joins TRBV5-6 and TRBJ1-5; TRBD1 might be the D (5 bases). This CDR3 contains 17 residues. Germline-derived CDR1 and CDR2 are SGHDT and YYEEEE. Deletions cut 1 base from V and 5 bases from J, with 19 bases between. CDR3 sequence: CASSLWARGLFHQPQHF. The CDR3 coding sequence is TGTGCCAGCAGCTTGTGGGCTCGGGGCCTATTTCATCAGCCCCAGCATTTT.

The chain is built from TRBV4-2 and TRBJ2-7; maybe TRBD2 (7 bases). Trimming took 2 bases from V and 1 from J, leaving 9 bases between them. Germline V CDR1 and CDR2: LGHNA, YNFKEQ. This CDR3 has 14 amino acids. The CDR3 DNA reads as TGTGCCAGCAGCCAAAGGGGGGGATCCTACGAGCAGTACTTC. This encodes CASSQRGGSYEQYF.

The chain links TRBV12-3 or TRBV12-4 to TRBJ1-5; D is undetermined. The CDR3 is 13 residues long. V dropped 6 bases and J dropped 4 bases, with 10 bases sitting between them. CDR3 nucleotides: TGTGCCAGCAGCCTCCGGGGTAATCAGCCCCAGCATTTT. It yields the protein CASSLRGNQPQHF.

The rearrangement links TRBV5-8 to TRBJ1-2, with D unresolved. Trimming removed 0 bases from V and 3 bases from J, with 12 bases in between. The V gene's germline CDR1 is SGHTS and CDR2 YDEGEE. The CDR3 consists of 15 residues. The CDR3 protein is CASSLATSPHYGYTF. CDR3 nucleotide sequence: TGTGCCAGCAGCTTGGCTACTAGTCCCCACTATGGCTACACCTTC.

In DNA form, the CDR3 reads TGTGCCAGCAGCCAAGGGGCTGGGGGAGGGAGGGAGCAGTTCTTC. It yields the protein CASSQGAGGGREQFF. The chain combines TRBV3-1 (or the pseudogene TRBV3-2) with TRBJ2-1, with 7 bases fitting TRBD2. CDR1 and CDR2 from the germline V gene are LGHDT and YNNKEL (reference sequence). The trim removed 1 base at V and 10 bases at J, leaving 10 bases unmatched. The length of the CDR3 is 15 residues.

V usage is TRBV7-2 and J usage is TRBJ1-3; the D is unclear. Germline V CDR1 and CDR2: SGHTA, FQGNSA. V lost 3 bases, J lost 10 bases, and 10 bases lay in between. The CDR3 has 12 residues. The CDR3 sequence: CASSFRADTIYF. Written as DNA, the CDR3 is TGTGCCAGCAGCTTCCGGGCGGATACCATATATTTT. The full variable domain, in which reference TRBV7-2 and TRBJ1-3 provide the parts outside the CDR3, is GAGVSQSPSNKVTEKGKDVELRCDPISGHTALYWYRQSLGQGLEFLIYFQGNSAPDKSGLPSDRFSAERTGGSVSTLTIQRTQQEDSAVYLCASSFRADTIYFGEGSWLTVV.

The V call is TRBV5-1, the J call TRBJ1-5; possible D gene TRBD1, 5 bases. V was clipped by 5 bases and J by 6 bases, with 18 bases between them. This CDR3 is 15 amino acids long. Germline assignment: CDR1 SGHRS and CDR2 YFSETQ. CDR3 bases: TGCGCCAGCAGTAGGGACGCTATGTTAGGTCAGCCCCAGCATTTT. It encodes CASSRDAMLGQPQHF. Supplemented by reference TRBV5-1 and TRBJ1-5, the full variable domain reads KAGVTQTPRYLIKTRGQQVTLSCSPISGHRSVSWYQQTPGQGLQFLFEYFSETQRNKGNFPGRFSGRQFSNSRSEMNVSTLELGDSALYLCASSRDAMLGQPQHFGDGTRLSIL.

The V and J genes are TRBV7-2 and TRBJ1-2; D not resolved. Germline V gene lookup returns CDR1 SGHTA and CDR2 FQGNSA. The CDR3 covers 14 residues. Trimming shortened V by 1 base and J by 2 bases, and 8 bases separated the two germline ends. CDR3 loop: CASSLGSGNYGYTF. The CDR3 region has the DNA TGTGCCAGCAGCTTAGGCTCCGGAAACTATGGCTACACCTTC.

This clone turned up a few times. The V and J genes are TRBV4-3 and TRBJ1-4; tentatively, D is TRBD1 (6 bases). Germline V gene sequence: CDR1 LGHNA, CDR2 YSLEER. The CDR3 spans 15 residues. Trimming shortened V by 3 bases and J by 8 bases, and 16 bases separated the two germline ends. The CDR3: CASSQVFQGNEKLFF. The CDR3, as DNA: TGCGCCAGCAGCCAGGTCTTTCAGGGGAACGAAAAACTGTTTTTT.

The V and J genes are TRBV4-1 and TRBJ2-1; D is possibly TRBD1 (6 bases). The CDR3 has 14 residues. Germline assignment: CDR1 MGHRA and CDR2 YSYEKL. Deletions cut 0 bases from V and 10 bases from J, with 13 bases between. The CDR3 nucleotides read TGCGCCAGCAGCCAAGAAGGGGCCGGGACAGAGCAGTTCTTC. This gives the protein CASSQEGAGTEQFF.

V gene TRBV7-8 combines with J gene TRBJ2-1; D remains ambiguous. Germline V gene lookup returns CDR1 SGHVS and CDR2 FQNEAQ. V shed 2 bases and J shed 8 bases, with 13 bases lying between them. The CDR3 length is 14 residues. DNA of the CDR3: TGTGCCAGCAGCTTACACGGTTCTTTAGATGAGCAGTTCTTC. This translates into CASSLHGSLDEQFF.

This chain joins TRBV4-2 and TRBJ2-6; 7 bases fit TRBD2. V shed 3 bases, J shed 4 bases, and the junction held 12 bases outside the gene matches. Germline loops: CDR1 LGHNA, CDR2 YNFKEQ. This CDR3 spans 18 amino acids. The CDR3 DNA follows: TGTGCCAGCAGCCACTCTGGGGAGGGATTCACCGGGGCCAACGTCCTGACTTTC. Translation: CASSHSGEGFTGANVLTF.

V usage is TRBV24-1 and J usage is TRBJ2-7, with D maybe TRBD1 (6 bases). Trimming shortened V by 2 bases and J by 2 bases, and 9 bases separated the two germline ends. There are 14 residues in the CDR3. Germline CDR1 reads KGHDR; CDR2 reads SFDVKD. CDR3 nucleotide sequence: TGTGCCACCAGTGATTCTGGGACAACCTACGAGCAGTACTTC. As protein: CATSDSGTTYEQYF.

The chain couples TRBV4-1 to TRBJ2-2, with 12 bases aligning to TRBD2. The CDR3 contains 18 residues. V lost 1 base, J lost 6 bases, and 9 bases stayed unmatched. Per germline, CDR1 MGHRA and CDR2 YSYEKL. The CDR3 DNA sequence: TGCGCCAGCAGCCAAGTTTCTAGACTAGCGGGAGCCCCCGGGGAGCTGTTTTTT. This encodes CASSQVSRLAGAPGELFF.

The chain joins TRBV28 to TRBJ2-7, with 9 bases lining up with TRBD1. The V gene's germline CDR1 is MDHEN and CDR2 SYDVKM. There are 16 residues in the CDR3. J lost 2 bases, V lost 4 bases, and 9 bases had no gene match. Here the CDR3 DNA reads TGTGCCAGCAGTTCACTTGGGACAGGGAGGGCCTACGAGCAGTACTTC. Translation: CASSSLGTGRAYEQYF.

This chain connects TRBV9 to TRBJ2-6, with D perhaps TRBD2 (5 bases). V was clipped by 5 bases and J by 4 bases, with 13 bases between them. This CDR3 is 15 amino acids long. The germline CDR1 and CDR2 sequences are SGDLS and YYNGEE. CDR3 residues: CASRNGEKGANVLTF. CDR3 nucleotides: TGTGCCAGCAGGAACGGGGAGAAGGGGGCCAACGTCCTGACTTTC.

The chain couples TRBV4-3 to TRBJ2-7; 11 nucleotides agree with TRBD1. J gave up 3 bases and V 3 bases, and 4 bases lay outside the gene matches. Per germline, CDR1 LGHNA and CDR2 YSLEER. This CDR3 spans 15 amino acids. This chain's CDR3 is CASSQGQGGIYEQYF. DNA of the CDR3: TGCGCCAGCAGCCAGGGACAGGGGGGGATCTACGAGCAGTACTTC.

This rearrangement joins TRBV5-1 to TRBJ2-3; TRBD2 matches at 16 bases. The V and J ends lost 3 bases and 2 bases, in that order; junction bases with no gene match: 9. The CDR3 consists of 19 residues. The V gene's germline CDR1 is SGHRS and CDR2 YFSETQ. CDR3 bases: TGCGCCAGCAGCTCGGGACTAGCGGGAGGGCTGGGTAACACAGATACGCAGTATTTT. Protein product: CASSSGLAGGLGNTDTQYF.

This chain connects TRBV2 to TRBJ1-1; 9 bases are shared with TRBD1. CDR1 and CDR2 from the germline V gene are SNHLY and FYNNEI. The V segment lost 4 bases and the J segment 3 bases; nucleotides outside the gene matches: 15. The CDR3 is made up of 18 amino acids. CDR3 in DNA: TGTGCCAGCAGTGTATCTGCTACCGGGACAGGGTTTGACACTGAAGCTTTCTTT. Its protein is CASSVSATGTGFDTEAFF.

The rearrangement links TRBV7-9 to TRBJ2-3; D not resolved. V lost 4 bases and J lost 1, with 6 bases in between. CDR3 size: 13 residues. The V gene's germline CDR1 is SEHNR and CDR2 FQNEAQ (reference sequence). The CDR3 nucleotides read TGTGCCAGCAGCTCCTCCGGCACAGATACGCAGTATTTT. Its protein product is CASSSSGTDTQYF.

This clone was counted a single time. The CDR3 DNA reads TGTGCCAGCAAGACCGGGACTTACACAGATACGCAGTATTTT. It translates to CASKTGTYTDTQYF. The chain employs TRBV6-5 and TRBJ2-3; weak D call: TRBD2 (6 bases). Trimming removed 7 bases from V and 2 bases from J, with 13 bases in between. Germline assignment: CDR1 MNHEY and CDR2 SVGAGI. This CDR3 is built from 14 residues.

The chain has TRBV7-2 and TRBJ1-2; 9 nucleotides match TRBD1. CDR1 is SGHTA and CDR2 is FQGNSA in the germline V gene. The CDR3 runs 12 residues. Trimming cost V 10 bases and J 3 bases; bases outside gene matches: 3. The CDR3 DNA sequence: TGTGCCATCCGGACAGGGGACTATGGCTACACCTTC. Translated: CAIRTGDYGYTF.

In this sample, this clone turned up once. J is TRBJ1-3 and V is TRBV9; D gene unclear. CDR3 size: 18 residues. Germline V lookup: CDR1 SGDLS, CDR2 YYNGEE. The ends were cut back, 0 bases at V and 0 bases at J, with 16 bases in the middle. CDR3 sequence reads: CASSVASEGSYSGNTIYF. The DNA for the CDR3 is TGTGCCAGCAGCGTAGCTTCGGAGGGCAGCTACTCTGGAAACACCATATATTTT. Based on the CDR3 plus reference TRBV9 and TRBJ1-3, the full variable domain is DSGVTQTPKHLITATGQRVTLRCSPRSGDLSVYWYQQSLDQGLQFLIQYYNGEERAKGNILERFSAQQFPDLHSELNLSSLELGDSALYFCASSVASEGSYSGNTIYFGEGSWLTVV.

This chain uses TRBV5-1 with TRBJ2-3; D is ambiguous. Trimming removed 5 bases at V and 5 bases at J, with 18 bases between. Germline V gene data show CDR1 as SGHRS and CDR2 as YFSETQ. This CDR3 has 15 amino acids. As DNA, the CDR3 is TGCGCCAGCAGTCACGGCCTCGGGCGGATAGATACGCAGTATTTT. It is translated as CASSHGLGRIDTQYF.

This chain uses TRBV20-1 with TRBJ1-5; D ambiguous. Looked up from germline, CDR1 is DFQATT and CDR2 is SNEGSKA (reference sequence). The CDR3 is made up of 11 amino acids. V was trimmed by 6 bases and J by 0 bases, leaving 3 bases between them. The chain's CDR3 is CSAYSNQPQHF. The CDR3 bases are TGCAGTGCCTATAGCAATCAGCCCCAGCATTTT.

This rearrangement joins TRBV5-1 to TRBJ1-5, with no clear D. V lost 0 bases to trimming and J lost 3 bases, with 4 bases between them. Per germline, CDR1 SGHRS and CDR2 YFSETQ. This CDR3 is built from 13 residues. The CDR3 reads CASSLDINQPQHF. CDR3 in DNA: TGCGCCAGCAGCTTGGACATCAATCAGCCCCAGCATTTT.

The V and J genes are TRBV2 and TRBJ1-1; maybe TRBD1 (5 bases). V was clipped by 5 bases and J by 7 bases, with 8 bases between them. CDR1 and CDR2 (germline): SNHLY, FYNNEI. CDR3 size: 11 residues. The chain's CDR3 is CASSPGFEAFF. As DNA, the CDR3 is TGTGCCAGCAGTCCAGGGTTTGAAGCTTTCTTT.

A remark on this clone: Germline and junction disagree at one end, which may indicate a read error. The chain is built from TRBV19 and TRBJ2-2, with a weak D call TRBD2 (5 bases). Germline CDR1 and CDR2: LNHDA and SQIVND (reference sequence). The length of the CDR3 is 14 residues. The CDR3 protein is CASSRKREHRGAVF. In nucleotides, the CDR3 is TGTGCCAGTAGTAGAAAACGCGAACACCGGGGAGCTGTTTTT.

CDR3 bases: TGTGCCAGCAGCGTCGCGGGACTAGCGGGTCGAACCGGGGAGCTGTTTTTT. Residues: CASSVAGLAGRTGELFF. The V gene is TRBV9, the J gene TRBJ2-2; TRBD2 agrees at 12 bases. This CDR3 has 17 amino acids. Trimming took 2 bases from V and 5 from J; bases not matched to a gene: 7. CDR1 is SGDLS and CDR2 is YYNGEE in the germline V gene. The full variable domain, its missing parts supplied by reference TRBV9 and TRBJ2-2, is DSGVTQTPKHLITATGQRVTLRCSPRSGDLSVYWYQQSLDQGLQFLIQYYNGEERAKGNILERFSAQQFPDLHSELNLSSLELGDSALYFCASSVAGLAGRTGELFFGEGSRLTVL.

The rearrangement joins TRBV28 to TRBJ2-1; 8 bases fit TRBD1. Trimming cost V 4 bases and J 2 bases; bases outside gene matches: 7. CDR3 size: 16 residues. Germline-derived CDR1 and CDR2 are MDHEN and SYDVKM. CDR3: CASSSTGTGTYNEQFF. CDR3 nucleotides: TGTGCCAGCAGTTCGACCGGGACAGGTACCTACAATGAGCAGTTCTTC.

The J gene is TRBJ2-2, the V gene TRBV19, with 8 bases lining up with TRBD1. Germline trimming cut 6 bases from V and 4 bases from J; bases unmatched to any gene: 4. The CDR3 has 14 amino acids. Germline V gene data show CDR1 as LNHDA and CDR2 as SQIVND (reference sequence). The CDR3 loop reads CASSRGPATGELFF. The DNA for the CDR3 is TGTGCCAGTAGCAGGGGGCCGGCCACCGGGGAGCTGTTTTTT.